This TCR beta chain emerged from a study of shared clonotypes between healthy human individuals. Turning to the study itself: Researchers drew samples from two women and a few men aged 18 to 49.

The repertoire was sequenced with immunoSEQ multiplex PCR; TCRdb's copy has only in-frame clones and lacks some. The sample has 630,000 or so clones; roughly 98% are singletons. The CDR3 covers 13 residues. Germline CDR1 SGHAT, CDR2 FQNNGV. V lost 8 bases to trimming and J lost 9 bases, with 18 bases between them. Naive-designated CD8 cells lacked CD45RO, were positively enriched for CCR7, and omitted terminally differentiated effector memory CD45RA+ cells. This chain joins TRBV11-2 and TRBJ2-3; the D gene is possibly TRBD1 (6 bases). Material: naive CD8+ T cells sorted from blood. The source of this sequence is a man aged 25-45 years in good health. CDR3 sequence: CASYDEARGTQYF. In DNA form, the CDR3 reads TGTGCCAGCTACGACGAAGCGAGGGGGACGCAGTATTTT.